What follows are 20 T cell receptor beta chains derived from one specimen sequenced in a study of blood T cell repertoires in COVID-19. Repertoires were generated with immunoSEQ multiplex PCR, while TCRdb's copy carries only in-frame clones and drops some. The table has hundreds of thousands of clones, approximately 88% seen once. The specimen sequenced was peripheral blood. These receptors all stem from a woman in her 30s with COVID-19, enrolled during active disease.

The V and J genes are TRBV19 and TRBJ2-2; tentative D call: TRBD2 (5 bases). Germline V gene sequence: CDR1 LNHDA, CDR2 SQIVND (reference sequence). CDR3 size: 15 residues. V lost 5 bases to trimming and J lost 7 bases, with 17 bases between them. CDR3 in DNA: TGTGCCAGTAGTCTGCTGGACTTAGCGTTCGGGGAGCTGTTTTTT. Translation: CASSLLDLAFGELFF.

The chain recombines TRBV7-6 with TRBJ1-5; D perhaps matches TRBD1 (6 bases). The CDR3 has 13 residues. Per the germline V gene, CDR1 is SGHVS and CDR2 is FNYEAQ. V dropped 5 bases and J dropped 4 bases, with 9 bases sitting between them. The CDR3 is CASSRTENQPQHF. CDR3 sequence (DNA): TGTGCCAGCAGCAGGACAGAAAATCAGCCCCAGCATTTT.

V gene TRBV10-3 combines with J gene TRBJ2-7; maybe TRBD1 (5 bases). CDR3 length: 15 residues. Between the trimmed V and J ends, which lost 5 bases and 2 bases, there was a span of 16 bases. In germline, CDR1 is ENHRY, CDR2 SYGVKD. The CDR3 nucleotides read TGTGCCATCAGTCATGAAACTGGACAAACCTACGAGCAGTACTTC. It specifies CAISHETGQTYEQYF.

V gene TRBV10-3 combines with J gene TRBJ2-2; D unresolved. Trimming shortened V by 2 bases and J by 6 bases, and 10 bases separated the two germline ends. Germline V gene sequence: CDR1 ENHRY, CDR2 SYGVKD. This CDR3 has 14 residues. The chain's CDR3 is CAISEGSGSGELFF. The CDR3 nucleotides read TGTGCCATCAGTGAGGGGTCCGGGTCCGGGGAGCTGTTTTTT.

The rearrangement joins TRBV11-2 to TRBJ1-1; D is possibly TRBD1 (6 bases). The CDR3 extends over 15 amino acids. The V end lost 5 bases, the J end lost 5 bases, and 18 bases lay between the germline ends. Germline V gives CDR1 SGHAT, CDR2 FQNNGV. In DNA, the CDR3 is TGTGCCAGCAGCGCAAGGGGGGGGGCGAGGACTGAAGCTTTCTTT. Its translation is CASSARGGARTEAFF.

This chain joins TRBV2 and TRBJ2-1; D call uncertain. With 2 bases removed from V and 5 bases from J, the gap between germline ends came to 10 bases. Germline V gives CDR1 SNHLY, CDR2 FYNNEI. The CDR3 is 14 amino acids. The CDR3 nucleotides are TGTGCCAGCAGTGAACCCTCGAGCCACAATGAGCAGTTCTTC. This translates into CASSEPSSHNEQFF.

The rearrangement links TRBV11-3 to TRBJ2-3; D remains unclear. Germline CDR1 reads SGHNT; CDR2 reads YENEEA. The CDR3 is made up of 13 amino acids. V lost 0 bases, J lost 4 bases, and 5 bases lay in between. This CDR3 is CASSLEGADTQYF. In DNA form, the CDR3 reads TGTGCCAGCAGCTTAGAAGGAGCAGATACGCAGTATTTT.

This clone showed up just once. The chain employs TRBV6-1 and TRBJ2-1; TRBD2 aligns across 8 bases. Germline loops: CDR1 MNHNS, CDR2 SASEGT. Trimming took 1 base from V and 4 from J; bases not matched to a gene: 15. The CDR3 spans 19 residues. The CDR3 is CASSEDSRQASGLYNEQFF. CDR3 DNA: TGTGCCAGCAGTGAAGATTCGAGGCAGGCTAGCGGGTTGTACAATGAGCAGTTCTTC.

CDR3 region: CASSLDTTYEQYF. CDR3 nucleotide sequence: TGTGCCAGCAGTTTGGACACCACCTACGAGCAGTACTTC. The chain has TRBV28 and TRBJ2-7; D might be TRBD1 (5 bases). There are 13 residues in the CDR3. The germline V gene has CDR1 MDHEN and CDR2 SYDVKM. V lost 3 bases to trimming and J lost 2 bases, with 8 bases between them.

The chain joins TRBV12-3 or TRBV12-4 to TRBJ2-5; D perhaps matches TRBD2 (6 bases). V lost 8 bases and J 4 bases, leaving 11 bases between the germline ends. The CDR3 extends over 12 amino acids. The CDR3 region is CASLLGGETQYF. The DNA for the CDR3 is TGTGCCAGCCTTTTGGGGGGAGAGACCCAGTACTTC.

The rearrangement uses TRBV3-1 (or the pseudogene TRBV3-2) and TRBJ2-3; 8 bases are a match to TRBD2. V trimming: 1 base; J trimming: 6 bases; junction bases outside the gene matches: 9. The CDR3 runs 16 residues. The germline gives CDR1 LGHDT, CDR2 YNNKEL (reference sequence). CDR3 residues: CASSQVVTSGGDTQYF. Written as DNA, the CDR3 is TGTGCCAGCAGCCAAGTTGTAACTAGCGGAGGGGATACGCAGTATTTT.

J is TRBJ1-5 and V is TRBV2, with D perhaps TRBD1 (5 bases). Germline lookup yields CDR1 SNHLY and CDR2 FYNNEI. CDR3 length: 13 residues. With 6 bases removed from V and 7 bases from J, the gap between germline ends came to 13 bases. CDR3 sequence (DNA): TGTGCCAGCAGCGTTCTGGGGGGACAGCCCCAGCATTTT. Its translation: CASSVLGGQPQHF. The variable domain in full, completed from reference TRBV2 and TRBJ1-5, reads EPEVTQTPSHQVTQMGQEVILRCVPISNHLYFYWYRQILGQKVEFLVSFYNNEISEKSEIFDDQFSVERPDGSNFTLKIRSTKLEDSAMYFCASSVLGGQPQHFGDGTRLSIL.

The chain links TRBV29-1 to TRBJ1-5, with TRBD1 identical over 8 bases. V lost 5 bases to trimming and J lost 2 bases; unmatched junction nucleotides: 5. CDR1 is SQVTM and CDR2 is ANQGSEA in the germline V gene. The CDR3 runs to 14 residues. The DNA for the CDR3 is TGCAGCGTTCAGGGGGCAGAGGGCAATCAGCCCCAGCATTTT. As protein: CSVQGAEGNQPQHF.

In this sample, this clone turned up once. V is TRBV5-6 and J is TRBJ2-4, with D tentatively TRBD2 (5 bases). The CDR3 consists of 15 residues. V dropped 2 bases and J dropped 0 bases, with 9 bases sitting between them. From germline, CDR1 is SGHDT and CDR2 YYEEEE. In DNA form, the CDR3 reads TGTGCCAGCAGCTTTATCGGGATAGCCAAAAACATTCAGTACTTC. This gives the protein CASSFIGIAKNIQYF. The variable domain in full, with the rest retrieved from reference TRBV5-6 and TRBJ2-4, is DAGVTQSPTHLIKTRGQQVTLRCSPKSGHDTVSWYQQALGQGPQFIFQYYEEEERQRGNFPDRFSGHQFPNYSSELNVNALLLGDSALYLCASSFIGIAKNIQYFGAGTRLSVL.

The chain uses TRBV25-1 and TRBJ1-1; 7 bases line up with TRBD1. V lost 4 bases, J lost 6 bases, and 8 bases stayed unmatched. Germline values: CDR1 MGHDK, CDR2 SYGVNS. This CDR3 region has 14 residues. The CDR3, as DNA: TGTGCCAGCAGTGCTCTCGACAGGGTGTCTGAAGCTTTCTTT. This encodes CASSALDRVSEAFF.

The chain joins TRBV9 to TRBJ1-5; D gene ambiguous. CDR3 size: 14 residues. From germline, CDR1 is SGDLS and CDR2 YYNGEE. V gave up 7 bases and J gave up 0 bases, with 11 bases separating them. CDR3 region: CASGDLYSNQPQHF. The CDR3 nucleotides read TGTGCCAGCGGAGACCTATATAGCAATCAGCCCCAGCATTTT.

The V call is TRBV5-1, the J call TRBJ1-1, with 7 positions matching TRBD1. Germline assignment: CDR1 SGHRS and CDR2 YFSETQ. This CDR3 contains 15 residues. V lost 4 bases to trimming and J lost 6 bases; unmatched junction nucleotides: 12. This CDR3 is CASSPRTGDEAEAFF. The CDR3 DNA follows: TGCGCCAGCAGCCCACGGACAGGTGACGAGGCTGAAGCTTTCTTT.

The rearrangement uses TRBV18 and TRBJ2-3; 10 nucleotides align to TRBD1. The CDR3 is made up of 19 amino acids. J was trimmed by 2 bases and V by 0 bases; bases with no gene match: 11. Germline V lookup: CDR1 KGHSH, CDR2 LQKENI. CDR3 sequence: CASSPPSDRGPYHTDTQYF. In nucleotides, the CDR3 is TGTGCCAGCTCACCACCGTCCGACAGGGGGCCCTATCACACAGATACGCAGTATTTT. Full variable domain (remainder filled in from reference TRBV18 and TRBJ2-3): NAGVMQNPRHLVRRRGQEARLRCSPMKGHSHVYWYRQLPEEGLKFMVYLQKENIIDESGMPKERFSAEFPKEGPSILRIQQVVRGDSAAYFCASSPPSDRGPYHTDTQYFGPGTRLTVL.

This clone was detected once. The chain combines TRBV12-5 with TRBJ2-3; the D gene is possibly TRBD1 (6 bases). This CDR3 spans 13 amino acids. Germline V gene data show CDR1 as LGHNT and CDR2 as FRNRAP. Deletions cut 2 bases from V and 6 bases from J, with 9 bases between. For the CDR3, the DNA is TGTGCTAGTGGTTTGACAGGGCCCGATACGCAGTATTTT. It yields the protein CASGLTGPDTQYF.

This chain links TRBV29-1 with TRBJ1-1, with D unclear. CDR1 and CDR2 from the germline V gene are SQVTM and ANQGSEA. This CDR3 has 10 residues. V lost 6 bases and J 2 bases, leaving 4 bases between the germline ends. This chain's CDR3 is CSVVNTEAFF. The CDR3 nucleotides read TGCAGCGTCGTTAACACTGAAGCTTTCTTT.